These T cell receptor beta chains were read from a single sample in a study of beta chain features in type 1 diabetes. Profiling relied on immunoSEQ multiplex PCR, and the TCRdb table lists in-frame clones only, not all of them. Counted here are some 350,000 clones, around an eighth occurring once; the ten biggest clones make up 0.015%. The specimen was naive CD4+ T cells from blood. These TCRs come from a woman younger than 35 with type 1 diabetes. Both conserved end residues are part of each CDR3. Fields, in order: D gene, J gene, clone size, V gene, CDR3 protein, CDR3 DNA. D genes are given only for firm matches. Not all rows give a size; the values are once, few, many and, for expanded clones, a class.

>TRBD1|TRBJ2-3|few|TRBV5-1
CASSHGQGASDTQYF
TGCGCCAGCAGCCACGGACAGGGGGCTTCAGATACGCAGTATTTT
>NA|TRBJ1-2|NA|TRBV11-3
CASSLDTYGYTF
TGTGCCAGCAGTCTGGACACGTATGGCTACACCTTC
>NA|TRBJ2-2|NA|TRBV7-3
CASSPYRENTGELFF
TGTGCCAGCAGCCCTTACAGGGAGAACACCGGGGAGCTGTTTTTT
>NA|TRBJ2-1|NA|TRBV5-6
CASSSRMGAGGNEQFF
TGTGCCAGCAGCTCAAGGATGGGCGCGGGTGGCAATGAGCAGTTCTTC
>NA|TRBJ2-1|NA|TRBV7-8
CASSPRESSYNEQFF
TGTGCCAGCAGCCCCCGGGAGAGCTCCTACAATGAGCAGTTCTTC
>NA|TRBJ1-2|few|TRBV15
CATSRDIGGTDTF
TGTGCCACCAGCAGAGATATAGGAGGGACCGACACCTTC
>TRBD2|TRBJ2-1|NA|TRBV28
CASSPSSGSYNEQFF
TGTGCCAGCAGTCCCTCTAGCGGGAGCTACAATGAGCAGTTCTTC
>TRBD2|TRBJ2-4|few|TRBV7-9
CASSDASGSTKNIQYF
TGTGCCAGCAGCGATGCTAGCGGGAGTACCAAAAACATTCAGTACTTC
>TRBD2|TRBJ2-1|NA|TRBV7-8
CASSQRRLADYNEQFF
TGTGCCAGCAGCCAAAGGAGGCTAGCGGACTACAATGAGCAGTTCTTC
>NA|TRBJ1-3|NA|TRBV6-5
CASSPDRSSGNTIYF
TGTGCCAGCAGCCCCGACAGGAGCTCTGGAAACACCATATATTTT
>NA|TRBJ1-2|few|TRBV7-2
CASSLGPGDYGYTF
TGTGCCAGCAGCTTAGGCCCAGGGGACTATGGCTACACCTTC
>NA|TRBJ1-2|NA|TRBV14
CASSQDRGANYGYTF
TGTGCCAGCAGCCAAGATCGGGGGGCTAACTATGGCTACACCTTC
>TRBD2|TRBJ2-1|few|TRBV29-1
CSVASGTNNEQFF
TGCAGCGTTGCGAGCGGGACGAACAATGAGCAGTTCTTC
>TRBD2|TRBJ2-1|few|TRBV28
CASITSGRSYNEQFF
TGTGCCAGCATCACTAGCGGGAGGTCCTACAATGAGCAGTTCTTC
>NA|TRBJ2-5|NA|TRBV2
CASCRSRVLGETQYF
TGTGCCAGCTGCCGATCTCGGGTTTTAGGAGAGACCCAGTACTTC
>TRBD1|TRBJ1-2|NA|TRBV11-3
CASSPDRGYGYTF
TGTGCCAGCAGCCCGGACAGGGGCTATGGCTACACCTTC
>NA|TRBJ1-5|NA|TRBV11-3
CASSFNENQPQHF
TGTGCCAGCAGCTTCAACGAGAATCAGCCCCAGCATTTT
>NA|TRBJ2-7|NA|TRBV9
CASSVAPGSQYEQYF
TGTGCCAGCAGCGTAGCTCCAGGTTCCCAATACGAGCAGTACTTC
>TRBD1|TRBJ2-1|few|TRBV11-2
CASSSLTGGYEQFF
TGTGCCAGCAGCTCACTAACAGGGGGGTATGAGCAGTTCTTC
>NA|TRBJ2-1|NA|TRBV11-2
CASSLKGVGVDYNEQFF
TGTGCCAGCAGCTTAAAGGGAGTGGGAGTTGACTACAATGAGCAGTTCTTC
>TRBD2|TRBJ2-3|NA|TRBV11-2
CASSFRLAGFTDTQYF
TGTGCCAGCAGCTTTCGTCTAGCGGGCTTCACAGATACGCAGTATTTT
>TRBD2|TRBJ2-7|NA|TRBV28
CASRVAGPSYEQYF
TGTGCCAGCAGAGTAGCGGGGCCCTCCTACGAGCAGTACTTC
>NA|TRBJ1-1|few|TRBV7-2
CASSPRTLGAFF
TGTGCCAGCAGCCCGCGGACTCTGGGGGCTTTCTTT
>TRBD2|TRBJ2-1|NA|TRBV18
CASSPQRDDEQFF
TGTGCCAGCTCACCCCAGCGGGACGATGAGCAGTTCTTC
>NA|TRBJ1-5|NA|TRBV19
CASRDSQGPQPQHF
TGTGCCAGTAGAGACTCACAGGGACCTCAGCCCCAGCATTTT
>NA|TRBJ1-4|NA|TRBV27
CASSSQAGGKLFF
TGTGCCAGCAGTTCCCAGGCAGGAGGAAAACTGTTTTTT
>NA|TRBJ1-2|NA|TRBV7-2
CASSLRAANYGYTF
TGTGCCAGCAGCTTGAGGGCCGCAAATTATGGCTACACCTTC
>TRBD2|TRBJ2-1|few|TRBV28
CASTQRELAGKGSSYNEQFF
TGTGCCAGCACCCAAAGGGAGCTAGCGGGGAAGGGGAGCTCCTACAATGAGCAGTTCTTC
>NA|TRBJ2-7|NA|TRBV20-1
CSGLSSYEQYF
TGCAGCGGACTCAGCTCCTACGAGCAGTACTTC
>TRBD1|TRBJ1-2|NA|TRBV2
CASGTGIGYTF
TGTGCCAGCGGGACAGGTATTGGCTACACCTTC
>NA|TRBJ2-3|NA|TRBV5-4
CASSPVTADTQYF
TGTGCCAGCAGCCCCGTTACGGCAGATACGCAGTATTTT
>NA|TRBJ1-4|NA|TRBV5-1
CASSFRGSSGEKLFF
TGCGCCAGCAGCTTCAGAGGCTCGTCGGGTGAAAAACTGTTTTTT
>TRBD2|TRBJ2-3|NA|TRBV7-2
CASSRGLTTDTQYF
TGTGCCAGCAGCCGGGGACTAACCACAGATACGCAGTATTTT
>TRBD2|TRBJ2-2|few|TRBV6-5
CASNKAGVVTGELFF
TGTGCCAGCAATAAAGCGGGAGTAGTCACCGGGGAGCTGTTTTTT
>NA|TRBJ2-5|NA|TRBV27
CASSSHGGETQYF
TGTGCCAGCAGTTCCCACGGGGGAGAGACCCAGTACTTC
>TRBD2|TRBJ2-7|NA|TRBV11-2
CASSLSGTVYEQYF
TGTGCCAGCAGCTTGAGCGGGACGGTCTACGAGCAGTACTTC
>NA|TRBJ2-1|NA|TRBV5-1
CASSVGAGPAEQFF
TGCGCCAGCAGCGTTGGGGCCGGACCGGCTGAGCAGTTCTTC
>TRBD2|TRBJ2-1|NA|TRBV28
CASSLAGTSANNEQFF
TGTGCCAGCAGTCTCGCCGGGACTAGCGCAAACAATGAGCAGTTCTTC
>TRBD2|TRBJ2-2|NA|TRBV5-4
CASSQGLALNTGELFF
TGTGCCAGCAGCCAAGGACTAGCCTTAAACACCGGGGAGCTGTTTTTT
>NA|TRBJ2-5|NA|TRBV2
CASRAGETQYF
TGTGCCAGCAGGGCGGGAGAGACCCAGTACTTC
>NA|TRBJ1-4|once|TRBV6-5
CASRSSGQGNEKLFF
TGTGCCAGCAGGTCCTCAGGGCAGGGCAATGAAAAACTGTTTTTT
>NA|TRBJ1-3|NA|TRBV5-8
CASSSGSGNTIYF
TGTGCCAGCAGCAGCGGATCTGGAAACACCATATATTTT
>NA|TRBJ2-3|NA|TRBV11-2
CASSLFLVRSRPYEDTQYF
TGTGCCAGCAGCTTATTTCTTGTGAGGTCTAGACCCTACGAAGATACGCAGTATTTT
>NA|TRBJ2-3|NA|TRBV29-1
CSGTWLGGATDTQYF
TGCAGCGGCACCTGGCTAGGCGGGGCCACAGATACGCAGTATTTT
>NA|TRBJ2-7|few|TRBV28
CASSLTGYEQYF
TGTGCCAGCAGTTTAACGGGCTACGAGCAGTACTTC
>NA|TRBJ1-4|few|TRBV7-9
CASSRGSSTNEKLFF
TGTGCCAGCAGCAGGGGCAGCTCAACTAATGAAAAACTGTTTTTT
>NA|TRBJ2-7|few|TRBV30
CAWSGAGEQYF
TGTGCCTGGAGCGGGGCGGGGGAGCAGTACTTC
>TRBD1|TRBJ2-1|NA|TRBV7-8
CASSLARTGYSSYNEQFF
TGTGCCAGCAGCTTAGCGAGGACAGGGTATAGCTCCTACAATGAGCAGTTCTTC
>TRBD1|TRBJ1-5|NA|TRBV5-1
CASSLGQGLNQPQHF
TGCGCCAGCAGCCTGGGACAGGGGTTGAATCAGCCCCAGCATTTT
>TRBD1|TRBJ1-5|few|TRBV7-9
CASSPGTGFQPQHF
TGTGCCAGCAGTCCCGGGACAGGGTTTCAGCCCCAGCATTTT
>NA|TRBJ1-2|NA|TRBV7-9
CASSLKTGMGGYTF
TGTGCCAGCAGCTTGAAAACAGGGATGGGCGGCTACACCTTC
>TRBD1|TRBJ2-7|NA|TRBV30
CASSPAGTPTGVYEQYF
TGTGCCTCCTCCCCGGCAGGAACCCCGACAGGGGTCTACGAGCAGTACTTC
>TRBD2|TRBJ2-3|few|TRBV5-6
CASSLGEGSTDTQYF
TGTGCCAGCAGCTTGGGGGAGGGCTCGACAGATACGCAGTATTTT
>TRBD2|TRBJ2-2|NA|TRBV7-9
CASSTLAGVWGTGELFF
TGTGCCAGCAGCACCCTAGCGGGAGTTTGGGGCACCGGGGAGCTGTTTTTT
>NA|TRBJ2-1|NA|TRBV10-3
CAISEFDRNNEQFF
TGTGCCATCAGTGAATTCGACAGAAACAATGAGCAGTTCTTC
>TRBD1|TRBJ2-5|NA|TRBV2
CASSGGQVETQYF
TGTGCCAGCAGTGGAGGACAGGTTGAGACCCAGTACTTC
>NA|TRBJ2-7|few|TRBV15
CATSSVLREPYEQYF
TGTGCCACCAGCAGCGTGCTTCGGGAGCCCTACGAGCAGTACTTC
>TRBD1|TRBJ2-7|NA|TRBV9
CASSVGTGGPYEQYF
TGTGCCAGCAGCGTAGGGACAGGGGGCCCATACGAGCAGTACTTC